The following is a T cell receptor beta chain sequence with its context. It has no known antigen specificity. Base qualities are not recorded, but no much larger clone differs from it by a single base. Reading the germline V gene (reference sequence) gives CDR1 SEHNR and CDR2 FQNEAQ. The CDR3 runs 15 residues from the cysteine to the phenylalanine. The entry retains the CDR3 DNA only, 45 bases that are in frame from base 1. V was cut back by 5 bases and J by 4 bases, leaving a gap of 15 bases between them. The record originates from a study of beta chain features in type 1 diabetes (dated by TCRdb to the late 2010s). In the study overall: No differences in mean age, gender distribution, total cell number or subset yield were found between patients and healthy donors. Regulatory and stem cell-like memory subsets were isolated from only 8 patients and 8 healthy donors, whereas naive and central memory subsets came from all 30 or so donors. The study compared the TCRB repertoires of sorted circulating CD4+ T cell subsets in recently diagnosed type 1 diabetes patients with those in matched healthy donors. A total of roughly 99,000,000 sorted cells were examined across all samples, and the number of cells per subset was strongly correlated with RNA yield. Overall study results and their limits: Because cDNA was sequenced instead of genomic DNA, activated cells with high expression could be over-represented, although the groups did not differ in activation or CD3 levels. Type 1 diabetes patients showed a moderate but significant shortening of TCRB CDR3 length in all four CD4+ subsets. Shorter templates might have been favored by PCR, but patient and control samples were amplified and corrected together, so both groups would have been affected equally by any skew. HLA sub-analyses involved small numbers of individuals, so any influence of HLA type on TCRB rearrangement remained unresolved. Naive, central memory and regulatory TCRB repertoires appeared to be more similar among patients than among healthy donors. Patients with type 1 diabetes made fewer insertions and deleted more nucleotides at VDJ recombination sites, implying thymic rearrangement abnormalities.

A single peripheral blood draw of about 116 mL on average was collected from each donor into heparinised tubes. Naive, central memory, regulatory and stem cell-like memory CD4+ T cells were sorted on a BD FACSAria II using a panel including CD45RO, CCR7, CD25, CD127, CD95 and CD27. All sorted populations exceeded 95% purity. Right away, PBMCs were isolated by Lymphoprep density gradient centrifugation and were stained directly, with no culture step. So that batch effects would be minimized, each experiment stained and sorted samples in pairs, pairing one healthy donor with one patient. The High Capacity cDNA Reverse Transcription Kit was used to reverse transcribe all of the isolated RNA, meaning that expressed TCRB transcripts were what got sequenced. Naive, central memory and regulatory T cell samples underwent deep immunoSEQ sequencing, averaging around 4 million total reads per sample. Sorted cells were lysed in RLT buffer, and RNA was extracted using DNase-treated RNeasy Micro or Mini kits according to cell number. Each cell subset was processed separately to prevent cross-contamination, with patient and healthy donor samples processed together. The immunoSEQ multiplex PCR was used to amplify TCRB sequences from cDNA, yielding 87-bp fragments that span the CDR3 region. The amplicons were sequenced using the Illumina HiSeq platform. Regarding the original processing steps: Synthetic template baselines were used to correct PCR bias computationally, reads within Hamming distance 2 were collapsed together, and singletons that could not be merged were discarded. Reads were aligned against IMGT so that V, D and J genes, CDR3 length and insertions or deletions at six rearrangement sites could be assigned. Clonotype counts were normalized to sorted cell number within each subset before computing true diversity and Gini coefficients with the tcR R package. The overlap coefficient, calculated on TCRB nucleotide sequences, was used to measure repertoire sharing. TCRdb mirrors the immuneACCESS table, restricted to in-frame sequences. Some clones are absent from its copies; in checked studies, under half trace to an unresolved V gene, and the reason for the others is unknown. V, J and clone size are taken as reported in that table, and D and trimming were inferred from the DNA itself. The sample profile shows over 40,000 clones; 66% of them were found once. The leading ten clones occupy less than 2.5% of the sample.

The source material was Tregs from blood. The cell subset or site label for this specimen denotes: regulatory CD4+ T cells. The sequence was obtained from a woman aged 18-35 years with type 1 diabetes. Recombination linked TRBV7-9 to TRBJ2-1; no D gene call is confident. CDR3 reads: CASSPRPTAYNEQFF. The DNA reads as follows: TGTGCCAGCAGCCCCAGACCGACTGCTTACAATGAGCAGTTCTTC.